These 27 T cell receptor beta chains originate from one sample sequenced in a study of identical twins. TCRdb passed the 5' RACE reads through MiXCR, listing each CDR3 protein once. The sample gives 200,000 to 250,000 distinct CDR3 sequences, roughly a tenth of which show up once; more than 8% is in the top ten. Material for sequencing was memory T cells sorted from blood. These receptors were taken from a man aged 50 to 60 in good health.

In its sample, this clonotype was seen many times. The chain couples TRBV5-6 to TRBJ2-1; TRBD2 aligns across 16 bases. This CDR3 spans 15 amino acids. Per germline, CDR1 SGHDT and CDR2 YYEEEE. The ends lost 4 bases at V and 10 bases at J; junction bases unmatched: 5. DNA for the CDR3: TGTGCCAGCAGCAAGGGACTAGCGGGAGGGCGCGAGCAGTTCTTC. This gives the protein CASSKGLAGGREQFF.

The rearrangement joins TRBV5-5 to TRBJ2-1; D unclear. CDR1 and CDR2 (germline): SGHKS, YYEKEE (reference sequence). The CDR3 covers 14 residues. Trimming removed 3 bases from V and 4 bases from J, with 11 bases in between. CDR3 nucleotide sequence: TGTGCCAGCAGCTCCCTCTACCCGTACAATGAGCAGTTCTTC. This encodes CASSSLYPYNEQFF.

The chain is built from TRBV28 and TRBJ2-1; 12 bases line up with TRBD2. Looked up from germline, CDR1 is MDHEN and CDR2 is SYDVKM. V lost 3 bases, J lost 8 bases, and 5 bases stayed unmatched. This CDR3 is built from 15 residues. The CDR3 reads CASSFPSGGVDEQFF. For the CDR3, the DNA is TGTGCCAGCAGTTTTCCTAGCGGGGGGGTGGATGAGCAGTTCTTC.

This clonotype was detected many times. V gene TRBV11-2 combines with J gene TRBJ2-3, with D perhaps TRBD2 (5 bases). The V gene lost 3 bases and the J gene lost 6 bases, with 10 bases spanning the gap. The CDR3 runs 13 residues. Looked up from germline, CDR1 is SGHAT and CDR2 is FQNNGV. The CDR3 DNA sequence: TGTGCCAGCAGCTTTGGAGGAAAGGATACGCAGTATTTT. This codes for CASSFGGKDTQYF.

The chain combines TRBV4-3 with TRBJ2-7; 7 bases line up with TRBD2. Germline-derived CDR1 and CDR2 are LGHNA and YSLEER. The CDR3 length is 13 residues. After removal of 0 bases from V and 8 bases from J, the junction contained 4 bases not matched to a gene. The CDR3 coding sequence is TGCGCCAGCAGCCAAGATCCCGGGACTAAGCAGTACTTC. This gives the protein CASSQDPGTKQYF.

This chain joins TRBV6-2 or TRBV6-3 and TRBJ2-7; unclear D gene. V lost 2 bases and J lost 6, with 17 bases in between. This CDR3 is 15 amino acids long. Per germline, CDR1 MNHEY and CDR2 SVGEGT. The CDR3, as DNA: TGTGCCAGCAGTTACCAATCGGGCCCCTTTGGCGAGCAGTACTTC. Encoded protein: CASSYQSGPFGEQYF.

The CDR3 bases are TGTGCCAGCAGCCGGTCCTACGGCTACGAGCAGTACTTC. Translating gives CASSRSYGYEQYF. This chain connects TRBV7-2 to TRBJ2-7; D not resolved. Trimming pared 5 bases from V and 3 bases from J, leaving 11 bases between. The germline V gene encodes CDR1 SGHTA and CDR2 FQGNSA. CDR3 size: 13 residues.

This clonotype was recorded many times. The genes are TRBV20-1 and TRBJ2-1, with D perhaps matching TRBD2 (6 bases). The CDR3 runs 15 residues. Germline lookup yields CDR1 DFQATT and CDR2 SNEGSKA (reference sequence). The ends were cut back, 3 bases at V and 4 bases at J, with 16 bases in the middle. CDR3 sequence: CSAREAGRLYNEQFF. The CDR3 DNA reads TGCAGTGCTAGGGAAGCCGGGAGACTATACAATGAGCAGTTCTTC.

This clonotype was seen repeatedly, ten times or more. The chain combines TRBV10-3 with TRBJ2-7; 9 bases map to TRBD1. Trimming cost V 5 bases and J 0 bases; bases outside gene matches: 8. The germline gives CDR1 ENHRY, CDR2 SYGVKD. CDR3 size: 16 residues. Written as DNA, the CDR3 is TGTGCCATCAGTTCGACCGGACAGGGGAGCTCCTACGAGCAGTACTTC. Its translation: CAISSTGQGSSYEQYF.

This clonotype was seen many times. The rearrangement joins TRBV12-3 or TRBV12-4 to TRBJ1-3, with D uncertain. The CDR3 contains 14 residues. The V gene lost 3 bases and the J gene lost 1 base, with 7 bases spanning the gap. The CDR3 nucleotides read TGTGCCAGCAGTTTTAGTTCTTCTGGAAACACCATATATTTT. Encoded protein: CASSFSSSGNTIYF.

This rearrangement joins TRBV30 to TRBJ1-2, with TRBD1 as a possible D gene (5 bases). CDR1 GTSNPN and CDR2 SVGIG come from the germline V gene (reference sequence). Trimming removed 7 bases from V and 5 bases from J, with 17 bases in between. This CDR3 has 13 amino acids. The CDR3, as DNA: TGTGCCTTAAGTGAGGGGCCATGGTATGGCTACACCTTC. It is translated as CALSEGPWYGYTF.

There are a few counts of this clonotype. The chain employs TRBV20-1 and TRBJ2-1, with a weak D call TRBD1 (6 bases). CDR1 DFQATT and CDR2 SNEGSKA come from the germline V gene (reference sequence). The CDR3 covers 13 residues. Trimming shortened V by 4 bases and J by 12 bases, and 19 bases separated the two germline ends. CDR3 bases: TGCAGTGCTAAAAAGCAGGGACACCCCTGGCAGTTCTTC. It is translated as CSAKKQGHPWQFF.

This clonotype has at least ten counts. This sequence joins TRBV9 and TRBJ2-5; weak D call: TRBD1 (6 bases). Germline loops: CDR1 SGDLS, CDR2 YYNGEE. The CDR3 covers 14 residues. V lost 3 bases and J 1 base, leaving 10 bases between the germline ends. CDR3 residues: CASSGGTSQETQYF. The CDR3 DNA reads TGTGCCAGCAGCGGGGGGACATCCCAAGAGACCCAGTACTTC.

In this sample, this clonotype turned up many times. The V gene is TRBV2, the J gene TRBJ1-2, with D possibly matching TRBD1 (5 bases). V was pared by 5 bases and J by 0 bases, with 13 bases between. Germline V gene sequence: CDR1 SNHLY, CDR2 FYNNEI. The CDR3 runs to 15 residues. DNA for the CDR3: TGTGCCAGCAGTTCAGACAGCCGATCTAACTATGGCTACACCTTC. Translating gives CASSSDSRSNYGYTF.

This clonotype came up a few times. The gene calls are TRBV6-1 and TRBJ2-3; D perhaps matches TRBD2 (7 bases). Trimming cost V 8 bases and J 4 bases, with 16 bases left between them. Germline CDR1 is MNHNS and CDR2 is SASEGT. This CDR3 is built from 14 residues. CDR3 loop: CASLLRGAPDTQYF. CDR3 bases: TGTGCCAGCCTTCTCCGGGGGGCGCCAGATACGCAGTATTTT.

The J gene is TRBJ2-7, the V gene TRBV9; 7 bases are shared with TRBD2. Trimming at V came to 2 bases and at J to 6 bases, leaving 8 bases not matched to a gene. Germline loops: CDR1 SGDLS, CDR2 YYNGEE. CDR3 length: 14 amino acids. CDR3 sequence: CASSVGTTAFEQYF. As DNA, the CDR3 is TGTGCCAGCAGCGTCGGGACTACCGCGTTCGAGCAGTACTTC.

This clonotype was seen more than once but under ten times. The rearrangement joins TRBV5-1 to TRBJ2-1; 7 bases are shared with TRBD1. Per the germline V gene, CDR1 is SGHRS and CDR2 is YFSETQ. Losses at the gene ends were 3 bases for V and 6 bases for J; bases not matched to a gene: 9. The CDR3 length is 15 residues. CDR3 nucleotides: TGCGCCAGCAGCTCTGCCGGGACAGCCTTCAATGAGCAGTTCTTC. Its translation: CASSSAGTAFNEQFF.

This clonotype has only a few counts. The chain couples TRBV12-3 or TRBV12-4 to TRBJ1-3; D is uncertain. This CDR3 spans 14 amino acids. The ends were cut back, 3 bases at V and 4 bases at J, with 10 bases in the middle. The CDR3 DNA follows: TGTGCCAGCAGTTTGTGGGGTGACGGAAACACCATATATTTT. Amino acid sequence: CASSLWGDGNTIYF.

This chain links TRBV6-1 with TRBJ2-6; D assignment may be TRBD1 or TRBD2 (5 bases each). Germline V CDR1 and CDR2: MNHNS, SASEGT. V was clipped by 4 bases and J by 0 bases, with 13 bases between them. CDR3 length: 17 residues. CDR3 sequence: CASSGRDRDSGANVLTF. The CDR3 bases are TGTGCCAGCAGTGGACGGGACCGGGACTCTGGGGCCAACGTCCTGACTTTC.

This clonotype was counted a few times. The chain has TRBV10-3 and TRBJ1-2, with 7 bases aligning to TRBD1. The trim removed 4 bases at V and 6 bases at J, leaving 11 bases unmatched. CDR3 length: 15 residues. CDR1 is ENHRY, CDR2 SYGVKD, per germline. This CDR3 reads CAISVDRVGGDGYTF. CDR3 sequence (DNA): TGTGCCATCAGTGTCGACAGGGTGGGGGGTGATGGCTACACCTTC.

This clonotype has ten or more counts. The chain joins TRBV10-3 to TRBJ2-7, with D possibly being TRBD2 (6 bases). V lost 6 bases and J lost 4, with 13 bases in between. The CDR3 contains 13 residues. Germline loops: CDR1 ENHRY, CDR2 SYGVKD. Here the CDR3 DNA reads TGTGCCATCAGGGGGGGAGACTATTACGAGCAGTACTTC. This translates into CAIRGGDYYEQYF.

The table lists this clonotype with many counts. The chain is built from TRBV20-1 and TRBJ2-4; TRBD1 matches 8 bases. The CDR3 runs 16 residues. Trimming at V came to 1 base and at J to 2 bases, leaving 7 bases not matched to a gene. Germline lookup yields CDR1 DFQATT and CDR2 SNEGSKA (reference sequence). For the CDR3, the DNA is TGCAGTGCTAGAGGACAGGGGCGGGGTCCCAAAAACATTCAGTACTTC. Its protein is CSARGQGRGPKNIQYF.

Only a few counts were recorded for this clonotype. The rearrangement joins TRBV12-3 or TRBV12-4 to TRBJ1-3; D not certain. The CDR3 is 15 amino acids. Trimming cost V 5 bases and J 3 bases, with 14 bases left between them. CDR3 protein: CASSNPGGLGNTIYF. The CDR3 DNA reads as TGTGCCAGCAGTAACCCCGGTGGGCTTGGAAACACCATATATTTT.

This sequence joins TRBV4-3 and TRBJ2-3; D is unresolved. Germline V gives CDR1 LGHNA, CDR2 YSLEER. The CDR3 has 17 amino acids. Trimming took 0 bases from V and 0 from J, leaving 13 bases between them. CDR3 in amino acids: CASSQDWTATSTDTQYF. DNA for the CDR3: TGCGCCAGCAGCCAAGATTGGACGGCCACTAGCACAGATACGCAGTATTTT.

This clonotype was recorded many times. The genes are TRBV29-1 and TRBJ2-7; D uncertain. Germline V CDR1 and CDR2: SQVTM, ANQGSEA. Trimming removed 6 bases from V and 3 bases from J, with 18 bases in between. The CDR3 has 14 residues. CDR3 sequence reads: CSVRSSGRGYEQYF. The CDR3 bases are TGCAGCGTCAGGTCGTCCGGGCGAGGCTACGAGCAGTACTTC.

This clonotype was seen at least ten times. The chain links TRBV4-2 to TRBJ2-1; D possibly matches TRBD1 or TRBD2 (5 bases each). Germline values: CDR1 LGHNA, CDR2 YNFKEQ. With 6 bases removed from V and 2 bases from J, the gap between germline ends came to 14 bases. The CDR3 consists of 15 residues. CDR3 amino acids: CASSLGTATYNEQFF. The CDR3 nucleotides read TGTGCCAGCAGTCTCGGGACGGCTACCTACAATGAGCAGTTCTTC.

The table lists this clonotype with a few counts. The chain employs TRBV6-2 or TRBV6-3 and TRBJ2-7, with D perhaps TRBD1 or TRBD2 (5 bases each). The CDR3 runs 14 residues. Germline CDR1 MNHEY, CDR2 SVGEGT. Trimming took off 1 base at V and 1 base at J, with 8 bases between the two ends. This chain's CDR3 is CASSYWDGSYEQYF. Here the CDR3 DNA reads TGTGCCAGCAGTTACTGGGACGGATCCTACGAGCAGTACTTC.